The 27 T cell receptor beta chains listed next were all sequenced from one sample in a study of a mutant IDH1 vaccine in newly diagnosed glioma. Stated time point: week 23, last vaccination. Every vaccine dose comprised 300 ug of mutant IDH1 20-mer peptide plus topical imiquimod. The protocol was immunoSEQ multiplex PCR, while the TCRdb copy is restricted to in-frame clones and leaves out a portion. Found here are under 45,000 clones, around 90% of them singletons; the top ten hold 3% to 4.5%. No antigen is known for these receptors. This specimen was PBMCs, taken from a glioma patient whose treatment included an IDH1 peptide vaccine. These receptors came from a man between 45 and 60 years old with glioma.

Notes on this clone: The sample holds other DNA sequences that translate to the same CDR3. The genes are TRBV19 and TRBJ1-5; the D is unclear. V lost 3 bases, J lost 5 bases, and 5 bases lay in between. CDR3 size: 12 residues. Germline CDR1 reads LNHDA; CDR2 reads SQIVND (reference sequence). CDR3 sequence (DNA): TGTGCCAGTAGTATTAGGGATCAGCCCCAGCATTTT. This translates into CASSIRDQPQHF.

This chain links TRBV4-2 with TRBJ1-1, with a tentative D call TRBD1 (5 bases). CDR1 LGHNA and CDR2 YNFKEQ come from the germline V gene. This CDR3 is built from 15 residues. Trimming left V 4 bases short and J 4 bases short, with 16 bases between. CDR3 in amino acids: CASSPSRASSTEAFF. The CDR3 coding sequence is TGTGCCAGCAGCCCAAGCAGGGCCTCGAGCACTGAAGCTTTCTTT.

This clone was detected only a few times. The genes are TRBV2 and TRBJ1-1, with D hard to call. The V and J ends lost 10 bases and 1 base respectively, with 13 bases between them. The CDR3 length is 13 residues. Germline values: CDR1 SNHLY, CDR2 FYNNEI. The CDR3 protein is CAKTGLGNTEAFF. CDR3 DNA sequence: TGTGCCAAAACCGGGCTGGGGAACACTGAAGCTTTCTTT. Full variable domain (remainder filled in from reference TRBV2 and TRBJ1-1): EPEVTQTPSHQVTQMGQEVILRCVPISNHLYFYWYRQILGQKVEFLVSFYNNEISEKSEIFDDQFSVERPDGSNFTLKIRSTKLEDSAMYFCAKTGLGNTEAFFGQGTRLTVV.

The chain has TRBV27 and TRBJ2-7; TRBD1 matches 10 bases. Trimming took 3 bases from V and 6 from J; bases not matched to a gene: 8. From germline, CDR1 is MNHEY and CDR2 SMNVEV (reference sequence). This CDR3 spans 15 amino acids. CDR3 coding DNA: TGTGCCAGCAGTTTCGGGACAGGGGTAACTACCGAGCAGTACTTC. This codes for CASSFGTGVTTEQYF.

The CDR3 coding sequence is TGTGCCACCAGCAGAGAACTAGGGGTCGGGCAGTACTTC. Translated: CATSRELGVGQYF. The rearrangement joins TRBV15 to TRBJ2-5; tentatively, D is TRBD1 or TRBD2 (5 bases each). Germline-derived CDR1 and CDR2 are LNHNV and YYDKDF (reference sequence). V lost 0 bases, J lost 11 bases, and 13 bases lay in between. The CDR3 sequence is 13 residues long.

CDR3 residues: CASSQGPEQFF. The CDR3 region has the DNA TGTGCCAGCAGCCAAGGTCCTGAGCAGTTCTTC. V and J are TRBV14 and TRBJ2-1; no firm D call. The ends were cut back, 1 base at V and 9 bases at J, with 4 bases in the middle. The germline V gene has CDR1 SGHDN and CDR2 FVKESK. The CDR3 is made up of 11 amino acids. Filled out from reference TRBV14 and TRBJ2-1, the complete variable domain reads EAGVTQFPSHSVIEKGQTVTLRCDPISGHDNLYWYRRVMGKEIKFLLHFVKESKQDESGMPNNRFLAERTGGTYSTLKVQPAELEDSGVYFCASSQGPEQFFGPGTRLTVL.

The DNA of the CDR3 is TGCGCCAGCAGTTGGGACAGGCCATCCCAAGAGACCCAGTACTTC. Translation gives CASSWDRPSQETQYF. The chain joins TRBV10-2 to TRBJ2-5; 8 nucleotides agree with TRBD1. J lost 1 base, V lost 5 bases, and 6 bases had no gene match. Germline loops: CDR1 WSHSY, CDR2 SAAADI. The CDR3 is 15 residues long.

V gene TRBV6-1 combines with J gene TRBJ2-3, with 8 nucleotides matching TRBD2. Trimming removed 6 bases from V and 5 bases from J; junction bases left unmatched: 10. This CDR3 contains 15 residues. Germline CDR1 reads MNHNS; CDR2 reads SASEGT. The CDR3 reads CASRISGSGRDTQYF. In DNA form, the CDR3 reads TGTGCCAGCAGAATAAGCGGGAGTGGCAGAGATACGCAGTATTTT.

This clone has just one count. The CDR3 here is CASSFSGANTEAFF. Here the CDR3 DNA reads TGTGCCAGCAGCTTCTCAGGGGCGAACACTGAAGCTTTCTTT. The chain uses TRBV7-9 and TRBJ1-1; tentatively, D is TRBD1 (6 bases). The germline gives CDR1 SEHNR, CDR2 FQNEAQ (reference sequence). The CDR3 has 14 residues. V gave up 3 bases and J gave up 1 base, with 9 bases separating them. Together with reference TRBV7-9 and TRBJ1-1, the CDR3 gives the full variable domain: DTGVSQNPRHKITKRGQNVTFRCDPISEHNRLYWYRQTLGQGPEFLTYFQNEAQLEKSRLLSDRFSAERPKGSFSTLEIQRTEQGDSAMYLCASSFSGANTEAFFGQGTRLTVV.

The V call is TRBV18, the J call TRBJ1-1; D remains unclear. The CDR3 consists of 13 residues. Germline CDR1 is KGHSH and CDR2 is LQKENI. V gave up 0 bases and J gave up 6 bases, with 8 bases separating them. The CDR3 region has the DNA TGTGCCAGCTCACCACCCCTGAGGCCTGAAGCTTTCTTT. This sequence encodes CASSPPLRPEAFF.

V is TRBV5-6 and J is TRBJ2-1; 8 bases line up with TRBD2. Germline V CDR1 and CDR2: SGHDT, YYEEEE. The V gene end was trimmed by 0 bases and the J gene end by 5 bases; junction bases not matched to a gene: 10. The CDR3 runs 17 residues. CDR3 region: CASSLDPRVAGNNEQFF. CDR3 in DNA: TGTGCCAGCAGCTTGGACCCGAGGGTAGCGGGGAACAATGAGCAGTTCTTC.

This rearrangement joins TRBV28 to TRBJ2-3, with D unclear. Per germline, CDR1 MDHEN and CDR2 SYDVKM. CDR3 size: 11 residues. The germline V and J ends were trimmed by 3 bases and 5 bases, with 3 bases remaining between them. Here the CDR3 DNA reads TGTGCCAGCAGTTTGTTAGATACGCAGTATTTT. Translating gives CASSLLDTQYF.

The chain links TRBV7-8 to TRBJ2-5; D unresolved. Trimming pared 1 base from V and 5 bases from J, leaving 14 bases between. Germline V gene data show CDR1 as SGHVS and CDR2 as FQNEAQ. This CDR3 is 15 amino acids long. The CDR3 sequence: CASSLGGLLGETQYF. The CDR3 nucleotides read TGTGCCAGCAGCTTAGGGGGATTGCTCGGGGAGACCCAGTACTTC.

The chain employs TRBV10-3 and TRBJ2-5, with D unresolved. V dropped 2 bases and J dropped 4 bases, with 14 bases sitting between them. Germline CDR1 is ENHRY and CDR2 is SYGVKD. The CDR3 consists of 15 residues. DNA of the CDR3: TGTGCCATCAGTGAGAGTGGGAACCCTCGAGAGACCCAGTACTTC. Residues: CAISESGNPRETQYF.

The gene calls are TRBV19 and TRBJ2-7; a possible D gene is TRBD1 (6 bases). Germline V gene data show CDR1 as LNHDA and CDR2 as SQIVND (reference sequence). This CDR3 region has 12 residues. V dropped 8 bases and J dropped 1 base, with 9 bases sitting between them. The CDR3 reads CASGRGSYEQYF. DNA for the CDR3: TGTGCCAGTGGCAGGGGATCCTACGAGCAGTACTTC.

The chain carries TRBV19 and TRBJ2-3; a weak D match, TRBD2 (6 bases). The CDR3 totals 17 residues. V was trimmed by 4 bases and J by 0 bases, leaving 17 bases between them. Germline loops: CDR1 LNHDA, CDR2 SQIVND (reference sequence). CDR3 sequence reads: CASSKPLGSGSTDTQYF. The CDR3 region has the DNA TGTGCCAGTAGTAAACCCCTAGGTAGCGGTAGCACAGATACGCAGTATTTT.

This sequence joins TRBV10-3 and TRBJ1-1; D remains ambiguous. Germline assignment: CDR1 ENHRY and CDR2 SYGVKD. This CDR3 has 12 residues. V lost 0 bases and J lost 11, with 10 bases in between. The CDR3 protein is CAISESGGGAFF. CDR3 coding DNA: TGTGCCATCAGTGAGTCTGGAGGAGGGGCTTTCTTT.

The CDR3 spells CASSLGYSEPSYEQYF. The DNA for the CDR3 is TGTGCCAGCAGTTTAGGGTATAGCGAGCCGTCTTACGAGCAGTACTTC. The chain couples TRBV28 to TRBJ2-7; tentatively, D is TRBD2 (5 bases). The V and J ends lost 2 bases and 4 bases respectively, with 18 bases between them. The germline V gene has CDR1 MDHEN and CDR2 SYDVKM. The CDR3 totals 16 residues. The entire variable domain, with the rest obtained from reference TRBV28 and TRBJ2-7, is as follows: DVKVTQSSRYLVKRTGEKVFLECVQDMDHENMFWYRQDPGLGLRLIYFSYDVKMKEKGDIPEGYSVSREKKERFSLILESASTNQTSMYLCASSLGYSEPSYEQYFGPGTRLTVT.

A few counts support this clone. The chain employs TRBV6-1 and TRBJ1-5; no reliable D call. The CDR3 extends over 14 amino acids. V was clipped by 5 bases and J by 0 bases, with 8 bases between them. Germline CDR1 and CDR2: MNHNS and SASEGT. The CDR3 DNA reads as TGTGCCAGCAGTATGTCGGATAGCAATCAGCCCCAGCATTTT. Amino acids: CASSMSDSNQPQHF.

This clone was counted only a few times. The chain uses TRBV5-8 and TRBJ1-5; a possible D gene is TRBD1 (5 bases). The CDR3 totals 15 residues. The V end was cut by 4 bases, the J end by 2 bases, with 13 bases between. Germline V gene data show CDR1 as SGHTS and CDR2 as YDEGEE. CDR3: CASSGRRGGNQPQHF. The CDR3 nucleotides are TGTGCCAGCAGCGGAAGAAGGGGTGGCAATCAGCCCCAGCATTTT.

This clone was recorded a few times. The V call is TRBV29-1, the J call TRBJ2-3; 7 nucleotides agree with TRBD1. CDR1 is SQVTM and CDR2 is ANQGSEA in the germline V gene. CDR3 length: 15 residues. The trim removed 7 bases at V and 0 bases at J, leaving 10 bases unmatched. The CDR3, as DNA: TGCAGCGCCTGCCGGGACAGTTGCAGCACAGATACGCAGTATTTT. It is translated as CSACRDSCSTDTQYF.

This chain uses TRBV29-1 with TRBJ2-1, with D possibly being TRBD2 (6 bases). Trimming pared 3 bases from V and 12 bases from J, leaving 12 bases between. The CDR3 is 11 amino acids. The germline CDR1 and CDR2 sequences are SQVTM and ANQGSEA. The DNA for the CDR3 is TGCAGCGTTGATCGAAGGGGAGGGCAGTTCTTC. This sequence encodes CSVDRRGGQFF.

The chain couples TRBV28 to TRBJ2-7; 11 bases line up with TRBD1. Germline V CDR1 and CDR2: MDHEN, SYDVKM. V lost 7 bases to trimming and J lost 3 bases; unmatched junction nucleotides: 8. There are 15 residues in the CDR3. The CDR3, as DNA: TGTGCCAGCACCCAAGGCGGGACAGGGGGCTACGAGCAGTACTTC. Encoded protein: CASTQGGTGGYEQYF.

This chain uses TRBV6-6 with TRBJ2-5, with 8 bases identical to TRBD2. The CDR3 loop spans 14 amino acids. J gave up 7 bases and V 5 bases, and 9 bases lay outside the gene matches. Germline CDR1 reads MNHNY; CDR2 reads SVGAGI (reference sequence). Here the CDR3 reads CASSPTGGLGTQYF. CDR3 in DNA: TGTGCCAGCAGTCCCACGGGAGGGCTGGGGACCCAGTACTTC.

The DNA for the CDR3 is TGTGCCAGTAGTATGGACAGGGGAGGAGGGACTGAAGCTTTCTTT. Its translation is CASSMDRGGGTEAFF. The chain is built from TRBV19 and TRBJ1-1, with 9 bases that match TRBD1. The CDR3 has 15 residues. Germline CDR1 reads LNHDA; CDR2 reads SQIVND (reference sequence). With 3 bases clipped from V and 5 bases from J, the junction kept 7 bases outside the gene matches. The complete variable domain, with remaining parts taken from reference TRBV19 and TRBJ1-1, reads DGGITQSPKYLFRKEGQNVTLSCEQNLNHDAMYWYRQDPGQGLRLIYYSQIVNDFQKGDIAEGYSVSREKKESFPLTVTSAQKNPTAFYLCASSMDRGGGTEAFFGQGTRLTVV.

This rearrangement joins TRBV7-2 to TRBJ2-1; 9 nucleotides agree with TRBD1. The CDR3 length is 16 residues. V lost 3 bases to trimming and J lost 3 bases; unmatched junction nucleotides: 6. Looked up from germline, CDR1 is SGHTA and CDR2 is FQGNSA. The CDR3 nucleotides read TGTGCCAGCAGCTTCAGGGGGACAGGGCTCTACAATGAGCAGTTCTTC. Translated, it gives CASSFRGTGLYNEQFF. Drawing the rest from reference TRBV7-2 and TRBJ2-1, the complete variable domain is GAGVSQSPSNKVTEKGKDVELRCDPISGHTALYWYRQSLGQGLEFLIYFQGNSAPDKSGLPSDRFSAERTGGSVSTLTIQRTQQEDSAVYLCASSFRGTGLYNEQFFGPGTRLTVL.

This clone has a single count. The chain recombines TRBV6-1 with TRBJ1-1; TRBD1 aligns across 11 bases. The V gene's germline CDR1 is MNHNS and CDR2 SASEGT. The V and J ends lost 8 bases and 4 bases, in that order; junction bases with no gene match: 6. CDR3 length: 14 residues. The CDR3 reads CASGTGGWVTEAFF. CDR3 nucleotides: TGTGCCAGCGGGACAGGGGGTTGGGTCACTGAAGCTTTCTTT.